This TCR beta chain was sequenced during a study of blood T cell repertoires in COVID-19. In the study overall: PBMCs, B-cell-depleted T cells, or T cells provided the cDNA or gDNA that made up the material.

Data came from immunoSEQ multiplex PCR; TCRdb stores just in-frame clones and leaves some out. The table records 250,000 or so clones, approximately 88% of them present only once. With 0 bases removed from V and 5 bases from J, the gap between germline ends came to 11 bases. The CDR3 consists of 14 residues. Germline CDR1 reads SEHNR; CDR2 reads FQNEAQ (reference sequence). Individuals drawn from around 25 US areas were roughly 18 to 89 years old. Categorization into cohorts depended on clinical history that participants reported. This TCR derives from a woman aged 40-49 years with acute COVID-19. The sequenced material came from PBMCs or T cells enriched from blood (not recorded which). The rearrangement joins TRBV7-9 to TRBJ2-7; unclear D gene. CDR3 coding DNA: TGTGCCAGCAGCTTAGCGGTGCAGGAAAACGAGCAGTACTTC. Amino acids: CASSLAVQENEQYF. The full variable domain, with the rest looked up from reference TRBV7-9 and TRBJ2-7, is DTGVSQNPRHKITKRGQNVTFRCDPISEHNRLYWYRQTLGQGPEFLTYFQNEAQLEKSRLLSDRFSAERPKGSFSTLEIQRTEQGDSAMYLCASSLAVQENEQYFGPGTRLTVT.